These 5 T cell receptor beta chains originate from one sample sequenced in a study of tumor-infiltrating lymphocytes in oesophageal squamous cell carcinoma. Each CDR3 protein gets one entry after TCRdb re-called the PCR reads with MiXCR. Of about 10,000 distinct CDR3 sequences listed, roughly 60% are singletons. The sequenced sample was esophageal tumor tissue. The receptors stem from a female donor with esophageal squamous cell carcinoma.

With respect to this clonotype: A much larger clone lies one base from this, so it may be a read error. V usage is TRBV28 and J usage is TRBJ2-1, with D perhaps TRBD1 (6 bases). The J call may be in error: the DNA end matches TRBJ2-7 better. The germline V gene has CDR1 MDHEN and CDR2 SYDVKM. The CDR3 runs to 12 residues. CDR3 bases: TGTGCCACCACGGACAGAAGATACGAGCAGTACTTC. Its translation: CATTDRRYEQYF.

The V gene is TRBV7-2, the J gene TRBJ2-5, with 9 bases that match TRBD1. The J call may be wrong; the DNA end is better matched by TRBJ2-1. Germline V gene sequence: CDR1 SGHTA, CDR2 FQGNSA. This CDR3 is built from 16 residues. The CDR3 sequence is CASSTHRGRVTNEQFF. CDR3 sequence (DNA): TGTGCCAGCAGCACACACAGGGGGCGCGTCACGAATGAGCAGTTCTTC.

Note on this clonotype: At one of its ends the junction is not consistent with the germline gene, which may arise from a read error. The chain combines TRBV19 with TRBJ2-5; TRBD1 matches at 8 bases. CDR1 is LNHDA, CDR2 SQIVND, per germline (reference sequence). This CDR3 is 14 amino acids long. This CDR3 is CASSRDRFNSPLHF. DNA for the CDR3: TGTGCCAGTAGTAGGGACAGGTTTAATTCACCCCTCCACTTC.

The chain joins TRBV7-8 to TRBJ2-3; D is possibly TRBD1 or TRBD2 (5 bases each). This CDR3 has 13 residues. Germline V gene sequence: CDR1 SGHVS, CDR2 FQNEAQ. V was trimmed by 0 bases and J by 7 bases, leaving 8 bases between them. This CDR3 is CASSLAGANTQYF. The DNA for the CDR3 is TGTGCCAGCAGCTTAGCCGGGGCGAATACGCAGTATTTT.

The chain carries TRBV27 and TRBJ2-2, with D unclear. V lost 5 bases to trimming and J lost 5 bases, with 9 bases between them. The CDR3 length is 13 residues. From germline, CDR1 is MNHEY and CDR2 SMNVEV (reference sequence). The CDR3 sequence: CASSPGPTGELFF. Written as DNA, the CDR3 is TGTGCCAGCAGTCCCGGACCGACCGGGGAGCTGTTTTTT.